This T cell receptor beta chain was sequenced during a study of blood T cell repertoires in COVID-19 (dated by TCRdb to 2018 to 2021). Notes on the research overall: Samples from collaborators originated in the United States, Italy and Spain and spanned both the acute and convalescent phases of COVID-19. Subjects who had been exposed to COVID-19, were actively infected with it, or had recovered from it provided the deeply sampled blood TCRbeta repertoires that made up the dataset. The material from the prospective study consisted of cDNA or gDNA derived from T cells, B-cell-depleted T cells, or PBMCs. Nearly every sample came with metadata listing a de-identified subject ID, COVID-19 status, age in years and sex. The repertoires were made available in a free public database intended to serve as a resource for research on the immune response to SARS-CoV-2. The samples were drawn from the first 160 participants of the ongoing ImmuneRACE study and from 950 to 1,500 subjects provided by 6 global collaborators. HLA class I and class II types, where available, came from metadata supplied by the sample provider rather than from assay-based typing. Beyond this particular receptor, the publication reports: The amount of clinical and demographic metadata varied by source and participant and was provided uncurated.

CDR1 and CDR2 are read off the germline V gene as MGHDK and SYGVNS. The CDR3 sequence holds 14 residues, the cysteine and phenylalanine included. The retained sequence is limited to the CDR3, 42 bases, with the frame set at the first base. V is cut back by 3 bases and J by 8 bases, with 6 bases in the junction unmatched. One collaborating source in Seattle enrolled patients during active infection and followed them longitudinally through the course of disease. Whole blood was collected in K2EDTA tubes by collaborating institutions according to the institutions' own protocols. Collaborator samples were shipped for TCRbeta analysis as frozen whole blood, isolated PBMCs, or DNA extracted from either sample type. TCRbeta CDR3 regions were amplified from genomic DNA using the immunoSEQ Assay, a bias-controlled multiplex PCR. The authors processed their data as follows. The number of nucleated cells in each sample was estimated from the amplification of reference gene primers within the assay. To quantify the absolute abundance of each unique TCRbeta CDR3 rearrangement, sequence reads were collapsed and filtered. For each sample, productive Simpson clonality was calculated by taking the square root of Simpson's diversity index across productive rearrangements. TCRdb holds this immuneACCESS table with in-frame rearrangements only. Some clones are missing; in checked studies, unresolved V genes explain under half, and the rest has no known cause. V and J calls and clone size come straight from that table; D and trimming were deduced from the DNA. The sample data list 250,000 to 400,000 clones, and 85% to 90% of these were observed just once. The ten largest clones add up to under 3% of the sample.

As to this clone: Its target antigen remains unknown. No base quality information exists; no much larger clone differs at one position.

The source is a woman aged 25 to 39 with COVID-19, enrolled during active disease. This receptor chain uses TRBV25-1 and TRBJ2-1; 8 middle bases align to TRBD1. Sequenced: peripheral blood. The DNA reads TGTGCCAGCAGTGACAGGGGGCGAATAGATGAGCAGTTCTTC. It translates to CASSDRGRIDEQFF.